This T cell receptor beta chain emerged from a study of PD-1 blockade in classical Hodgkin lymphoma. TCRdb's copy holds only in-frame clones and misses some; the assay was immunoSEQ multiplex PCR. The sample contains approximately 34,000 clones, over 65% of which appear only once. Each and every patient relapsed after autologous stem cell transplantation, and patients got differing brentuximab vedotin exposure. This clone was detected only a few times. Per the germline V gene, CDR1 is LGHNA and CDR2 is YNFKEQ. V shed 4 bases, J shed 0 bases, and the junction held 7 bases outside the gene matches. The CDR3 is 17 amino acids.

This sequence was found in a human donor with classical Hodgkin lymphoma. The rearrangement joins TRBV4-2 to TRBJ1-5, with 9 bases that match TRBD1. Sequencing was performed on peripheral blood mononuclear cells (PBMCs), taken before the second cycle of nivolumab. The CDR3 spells CASSPGQGSVSNQPQHF. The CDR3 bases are TGTGCCAGCAGCCCGGGACAGGGAAGTGTTAGCAATCAGCCCCAGCATTTT.